This T cell receptor beta chain was recorded in a study of T cell responses to AZD1222 COVID-19 vaccine. Study-wide points: Just a handful of AZD1222 recipients were seropositive at baseline. CD4 TCRs covered the whole spike, strongest at regions 160-218 and 743-854.

The method was immunoSEQ multiplex PCR; TCRdb's version includes in-frame clones alone and lacks a portion of them. The top ten hold approximately 3% of the sample, which has under 150,000 clones, 75% to 95% seen once. Germline V CDR1 and CDR2: MNHEY, SVGAGI. The V gene end was trimmed by 2 bases and the J gene end by 7 bases; junction bases not matched to a gene: 4. The length of the CDR3 is 13 residues. Turning to this clone: Antigen specificity is unknown. Other nucleotide sequences from this sample produce the same CDR3.

The sequencing used peripheral blood, collected on day 0 of MenACWY control vaccination. This receptor was taken from an adult in good health. The chain joins TRBV6-5 to TRBJ1-2; TRBD1 agrees at 7 bases. The CDR3 sequence is CASSYDRVAGYTF. The CDR3 DNA reads TGTGCCAGCAGTTACGACAGGGTGGCTGGCTACACCTTC.